This T cell receptor (beta chain) comes out of a study of blood T cell repertoires in COVID-19. About the research overall: Both acute and convalescent COVID-19 samples were obtained from the United States, Italy and Spain.

This clone was detected once. The CDR3 has 15 residues. Trimming removed 2 bases from V and 2 bases from J, with 11 bases in between. Germline V CDR1 and CDR2: MNHEY, SVGAGI. Only in-frame clones appear in the TCRdb table, and some are missing; sequencing was by immunoSEQ multiplex PCR. The profile shows about 250,000 clones, approximately 90% of them singletons. The chain joins TRBV6-5 to TRBJ2-3; D not resolved. Material for sequencing was peripheral blood. This TCR was sampled from a man aged 30 to 45 with acute or convalescent COVID-19. CDR3 nucleotide sequence: TGTGCCAGCAGTTACCTCGGGTCCTTCACAGATACGCAGTATTTT. This encodes CASSYLGSFTDTQYF.